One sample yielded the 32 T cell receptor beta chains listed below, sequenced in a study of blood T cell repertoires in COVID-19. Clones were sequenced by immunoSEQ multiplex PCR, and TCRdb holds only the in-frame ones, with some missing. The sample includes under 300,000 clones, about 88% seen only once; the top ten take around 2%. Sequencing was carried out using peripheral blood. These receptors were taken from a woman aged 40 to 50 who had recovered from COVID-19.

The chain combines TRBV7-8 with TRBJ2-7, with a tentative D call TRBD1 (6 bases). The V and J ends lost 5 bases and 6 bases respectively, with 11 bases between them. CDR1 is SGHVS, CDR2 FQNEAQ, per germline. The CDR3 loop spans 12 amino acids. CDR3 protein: CASSLMGAEQYF. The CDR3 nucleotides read TGTGCCAGCAGCCTCATGGGGGCCGAGCAGTACTTC.

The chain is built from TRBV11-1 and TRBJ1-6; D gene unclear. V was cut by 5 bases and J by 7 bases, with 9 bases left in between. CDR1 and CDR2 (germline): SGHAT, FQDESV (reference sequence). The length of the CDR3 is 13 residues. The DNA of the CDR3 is TGTGCCAGCAGCGTCAGATCGAATTCACCCCTCCACTTT. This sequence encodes CASSVRSNSPLHF.

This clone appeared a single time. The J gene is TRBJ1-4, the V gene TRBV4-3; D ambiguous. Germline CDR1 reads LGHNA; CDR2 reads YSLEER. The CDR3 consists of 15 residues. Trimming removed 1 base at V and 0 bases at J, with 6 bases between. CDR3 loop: CASSQVEATNEKLFF. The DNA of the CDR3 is TGCGCCAGCAGCCAAGTAGAGGCAACTAATGAAAAACTGTTTTTT.

The CDR3 loop is CASSLAVLAGGSNEQFF. The CDR3 DNA reads TGTGCCAGCAGCTTGGCCGTACTAGCGGGAGGTAGTAATGAGCAGTTCTTC. The chain recombines TRBV5-8 with TRBJ2-1; 12 bases are shared with TRBD2. The V segment lost 0 bases and the J segment 7 bases; nucleotides outside the gene matches: 8. Germline-derived CDR1 and CDR2 are SGHTS and YDEGEE. This CDR3 has 17 amino acids.

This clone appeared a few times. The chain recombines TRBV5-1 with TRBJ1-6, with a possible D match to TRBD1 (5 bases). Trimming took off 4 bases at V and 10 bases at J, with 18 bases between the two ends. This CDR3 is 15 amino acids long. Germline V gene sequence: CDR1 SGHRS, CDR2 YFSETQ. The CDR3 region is CASSLAWGVGSPLHF. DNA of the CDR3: TGCGCCAGCAGCCTGGCGTGGGGGGTAGGCTCACCCCTCCACTTT.

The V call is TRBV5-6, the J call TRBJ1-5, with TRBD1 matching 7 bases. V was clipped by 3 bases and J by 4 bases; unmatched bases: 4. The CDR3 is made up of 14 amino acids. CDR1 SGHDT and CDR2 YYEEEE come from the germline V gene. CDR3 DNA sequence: TGTGCCAGCAGCTGGGGGACAGTTAATCAGCCCCAGCATTTT. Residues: CASSWGTVNQPQHF.

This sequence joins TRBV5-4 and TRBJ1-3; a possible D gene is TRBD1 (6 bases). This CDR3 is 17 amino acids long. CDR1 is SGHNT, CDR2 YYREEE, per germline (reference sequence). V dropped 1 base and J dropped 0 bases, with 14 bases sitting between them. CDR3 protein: CASSLYPSRGSGNTIYF. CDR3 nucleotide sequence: TGTGCCAGCAGCTTGTATCCGAGCAGGGGCTCTGGAAACACCATATATTTT.

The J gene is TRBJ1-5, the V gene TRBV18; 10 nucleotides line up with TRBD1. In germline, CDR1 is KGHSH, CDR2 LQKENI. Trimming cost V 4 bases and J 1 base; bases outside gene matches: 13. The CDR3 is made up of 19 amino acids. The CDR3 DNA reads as TGTGCCAGCTCACGGGGGGTCCCGGGACAGGGGTCAAGCAATCAGCCCCAGCATTTT. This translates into CASSRGVPGQGSSNQPQHF.

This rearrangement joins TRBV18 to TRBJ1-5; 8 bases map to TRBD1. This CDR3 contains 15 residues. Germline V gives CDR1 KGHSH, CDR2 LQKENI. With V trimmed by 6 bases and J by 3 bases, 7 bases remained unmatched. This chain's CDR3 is CASSPDRDFNQPQHF. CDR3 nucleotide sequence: TGTGCCAGCTCGCCGGACAGGGATTTCAATCAGCCCCAGCATTTT.

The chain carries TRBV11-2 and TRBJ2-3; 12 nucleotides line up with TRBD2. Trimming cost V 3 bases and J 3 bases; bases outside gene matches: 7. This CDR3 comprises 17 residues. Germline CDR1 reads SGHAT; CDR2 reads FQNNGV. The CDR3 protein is CASSFRRTSGTTDTQYF. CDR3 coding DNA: TGTGCCAGCAGCTTTCGACGGACTAGCGGGACAACAGATACGCAGTATTTT.

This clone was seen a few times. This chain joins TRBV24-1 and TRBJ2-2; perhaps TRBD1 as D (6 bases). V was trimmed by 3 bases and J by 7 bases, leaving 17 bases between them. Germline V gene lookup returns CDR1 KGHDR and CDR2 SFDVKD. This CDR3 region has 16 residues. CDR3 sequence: CATSDRGTGPGGELFF. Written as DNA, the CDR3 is TGTGCCACCAGTGATCGGGGTACAGGGCCAGGCGGGGAGCTGTTTTTT.

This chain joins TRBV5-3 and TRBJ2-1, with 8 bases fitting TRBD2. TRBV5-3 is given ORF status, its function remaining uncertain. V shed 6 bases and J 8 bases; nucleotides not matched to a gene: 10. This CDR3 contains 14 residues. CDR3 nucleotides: TGTGCCAGAAATCTCGGGAGCGGGAGCCATGAGCAGTTCTTC. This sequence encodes CARNLGSGSHEQFF.

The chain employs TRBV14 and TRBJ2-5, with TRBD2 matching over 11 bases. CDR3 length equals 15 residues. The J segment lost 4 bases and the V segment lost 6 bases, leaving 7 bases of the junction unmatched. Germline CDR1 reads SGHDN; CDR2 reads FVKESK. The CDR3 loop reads CASSHSGGATETQYF. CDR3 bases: TGTGCCAGCAGTCATAGCGGGGGGGCCACAGAGACCCAGTACTTC.

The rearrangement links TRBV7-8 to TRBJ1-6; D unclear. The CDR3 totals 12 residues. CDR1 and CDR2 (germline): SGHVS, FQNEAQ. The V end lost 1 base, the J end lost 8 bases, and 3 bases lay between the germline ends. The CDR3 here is CASSLVDSPLHF. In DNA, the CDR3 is TGTGCCAGCAGCTTAGTAGATTCACCCCTCCACTTT.

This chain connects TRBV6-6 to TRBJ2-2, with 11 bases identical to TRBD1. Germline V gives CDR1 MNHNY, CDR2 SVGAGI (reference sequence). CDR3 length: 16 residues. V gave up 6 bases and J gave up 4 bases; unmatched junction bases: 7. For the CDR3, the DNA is TGTGCCAGCAGGCCCGGGACAGGGGGTAGCACCGGGGAGCTGTTTTTT. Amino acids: CASRPGTGGSTGELFF.

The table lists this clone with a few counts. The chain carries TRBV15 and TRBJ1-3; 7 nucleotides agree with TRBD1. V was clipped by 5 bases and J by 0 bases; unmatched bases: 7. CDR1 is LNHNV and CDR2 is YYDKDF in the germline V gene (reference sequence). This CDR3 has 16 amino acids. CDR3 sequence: CATSDRDSLSGNTIYF. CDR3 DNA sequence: TGTGCCACCAGCGACCGGGACAGTCTCTCTGGAAACACCATATATTTT.

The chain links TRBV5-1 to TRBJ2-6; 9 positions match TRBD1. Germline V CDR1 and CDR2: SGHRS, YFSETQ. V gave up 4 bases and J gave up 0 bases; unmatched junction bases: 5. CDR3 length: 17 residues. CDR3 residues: CASSPGQGISGANVLTF. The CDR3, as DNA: TGCGCCAGCAGCCCGGGACAGGGCATCTCTGGGGCCAACGTCCTGACTTTC.

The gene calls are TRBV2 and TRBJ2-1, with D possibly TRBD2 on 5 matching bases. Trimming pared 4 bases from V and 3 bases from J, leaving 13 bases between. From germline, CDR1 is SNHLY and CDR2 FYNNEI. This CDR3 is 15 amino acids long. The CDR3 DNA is TGTGCCAGCAGTGCCACGGACTCCCTCTACAATGAGCAGTTCTTC. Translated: CASSATDSLYNEQFF.

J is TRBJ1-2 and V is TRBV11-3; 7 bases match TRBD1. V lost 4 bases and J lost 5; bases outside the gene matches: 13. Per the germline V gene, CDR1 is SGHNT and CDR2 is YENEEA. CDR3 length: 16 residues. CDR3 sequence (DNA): TGTGCCAGCAGCTCCGGGGGACAGCTGTCTTGGTATGGCTACACCTTC. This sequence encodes CASSSGGQLSWYGYTF. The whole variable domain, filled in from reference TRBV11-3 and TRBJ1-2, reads EAGVVQSPRYKIIEKKQPVAFWCNPISGHNTLYWYLQNLGQGPELLIRYENEEAVDDSQLPKDRFSAERLKGVDSTLKIQPAELGDSAVYLCASSSGGQLSWYGYTFGSGTRLTVV.

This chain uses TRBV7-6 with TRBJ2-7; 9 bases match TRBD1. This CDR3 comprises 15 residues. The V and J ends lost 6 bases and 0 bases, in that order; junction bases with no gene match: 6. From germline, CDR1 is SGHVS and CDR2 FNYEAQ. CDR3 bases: TGTGCCAGCAGTTCACCGGGACAGGGCTCCTACGAGCAGTACTTC. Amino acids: CASSSPGQGSYEQYF. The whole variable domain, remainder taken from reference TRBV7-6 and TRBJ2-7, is GAGVSQSPRYKVTKRGQDVALRCDPISGHVSLYWYRQALGQGPEFLTYFNYEAQQDKSGLPNDRFSAERPEGSISTLTIQRTEQRDSAMYRCASSSPGQGSYEQYFGPGTRLTVT.

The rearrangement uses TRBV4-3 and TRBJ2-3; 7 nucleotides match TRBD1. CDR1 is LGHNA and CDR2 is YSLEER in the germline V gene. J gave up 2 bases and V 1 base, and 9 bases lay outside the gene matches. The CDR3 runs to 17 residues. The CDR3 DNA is TGCGCCAGCAGCCAAGCTAGACAGGGAAGGCCCACAGATACGCAGTATTTT. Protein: CASSQARQGRPTDTQYF.

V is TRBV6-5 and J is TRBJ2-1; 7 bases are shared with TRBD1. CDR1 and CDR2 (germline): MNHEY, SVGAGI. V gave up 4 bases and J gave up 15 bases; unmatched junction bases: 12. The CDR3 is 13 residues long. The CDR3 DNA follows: TGTGCCAGCAGTTCGACTGCCAGGGGGTCTAGGTTCTTC. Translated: CASSSTARGSRFF.

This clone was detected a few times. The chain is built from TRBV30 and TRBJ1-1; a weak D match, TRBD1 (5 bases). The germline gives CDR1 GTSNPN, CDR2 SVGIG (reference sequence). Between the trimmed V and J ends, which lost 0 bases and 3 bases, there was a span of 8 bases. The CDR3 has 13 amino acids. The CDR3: CAWSVLRDTEAFF. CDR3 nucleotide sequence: TGTGCCTGGAGTGTACTCAGGGACACTGAAGCTTTCTTT. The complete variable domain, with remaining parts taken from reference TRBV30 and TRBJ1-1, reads SQTIHQWPATLVQPVGSPLSLECTVEGTSNPNLYWYRQAAGRGLQLLFYSVGIGQISSEVPQNLSASRPQDRQFILSSKKLLLSDSGFYLCAWSVLRDTEAFFGQGTRLTVV.

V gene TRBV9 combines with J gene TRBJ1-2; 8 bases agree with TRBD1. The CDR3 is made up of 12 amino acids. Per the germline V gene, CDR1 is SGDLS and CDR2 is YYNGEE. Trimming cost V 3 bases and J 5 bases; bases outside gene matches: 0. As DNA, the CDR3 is TGTGCCAGCAGCGGACAGGGGTATGGCTACACCTTC. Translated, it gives CASSGQGYGYTF.

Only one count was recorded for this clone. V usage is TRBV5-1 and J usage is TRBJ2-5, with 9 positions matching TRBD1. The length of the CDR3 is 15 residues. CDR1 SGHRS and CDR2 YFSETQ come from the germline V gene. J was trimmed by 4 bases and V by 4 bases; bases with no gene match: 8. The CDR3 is CASSTSTGGGETQYF. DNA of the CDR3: TGCGCCAGCAGCACTTCAACAGGGGGCGGAGAGACCCAGTACTTC.

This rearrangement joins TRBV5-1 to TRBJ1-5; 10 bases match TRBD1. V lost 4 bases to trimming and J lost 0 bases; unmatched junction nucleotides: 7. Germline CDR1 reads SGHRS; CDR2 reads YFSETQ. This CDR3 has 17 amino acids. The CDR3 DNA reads TGCGCCAGCAGCACAGGGACAGGGGATTATAGCAATCAGCCCCAGCATTTT. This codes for CASSTGTGDYSNQPQHF.

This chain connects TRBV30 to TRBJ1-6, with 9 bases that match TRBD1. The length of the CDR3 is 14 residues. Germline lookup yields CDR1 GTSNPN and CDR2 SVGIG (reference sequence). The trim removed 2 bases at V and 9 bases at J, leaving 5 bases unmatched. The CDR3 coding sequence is TGTGCCTGGAGTCCGGGGACAGGGTCTTCACCCCTCCACTTT. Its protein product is CAWSPGTGSSPLHF.

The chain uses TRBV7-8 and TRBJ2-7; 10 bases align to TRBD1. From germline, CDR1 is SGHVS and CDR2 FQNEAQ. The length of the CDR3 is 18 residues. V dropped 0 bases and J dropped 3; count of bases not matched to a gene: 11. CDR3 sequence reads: CASSLARHRTGGDYEQYF. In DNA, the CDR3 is TGTGCCAGCAGCTTAGCACGTCATAGGACAGGGGGGGACTACGAGCAGTACTTC.

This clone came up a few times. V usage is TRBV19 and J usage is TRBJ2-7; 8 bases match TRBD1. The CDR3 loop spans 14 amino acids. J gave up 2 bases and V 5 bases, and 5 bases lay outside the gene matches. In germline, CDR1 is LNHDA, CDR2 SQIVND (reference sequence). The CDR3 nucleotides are TGTGCCAGTAGTCCCACGGGACAGGCCTACGAGCAGTACTTC. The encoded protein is CASSPTGQAYEQYF.

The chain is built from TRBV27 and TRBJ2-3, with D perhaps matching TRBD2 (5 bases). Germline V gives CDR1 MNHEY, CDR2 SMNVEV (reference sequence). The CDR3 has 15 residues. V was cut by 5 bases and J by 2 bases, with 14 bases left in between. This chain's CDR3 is CASSAGLRPTDTQYF. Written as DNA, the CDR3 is TGTGCCAGCAGTGCCGGACTGCGACCCACAGATACGCAGTATTTT.

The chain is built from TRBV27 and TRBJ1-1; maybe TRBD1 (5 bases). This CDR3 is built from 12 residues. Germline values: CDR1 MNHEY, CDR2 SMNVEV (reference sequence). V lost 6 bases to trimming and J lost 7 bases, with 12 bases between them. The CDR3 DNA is TGTGCCAGCAGCCACGGGCAGGGTGAAGCTTTCTTT. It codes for CASSHGQGEAFF.

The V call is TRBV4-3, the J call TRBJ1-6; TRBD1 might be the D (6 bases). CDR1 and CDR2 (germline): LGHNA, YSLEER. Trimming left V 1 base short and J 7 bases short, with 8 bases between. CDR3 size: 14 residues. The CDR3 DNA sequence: TGCGCCAGCAGCCAAGCGGGGGGCAATTCACCCCTCCACTTT. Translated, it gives CASSQAGGNSPLHF.